This record looks at one TCR beta chain sequence and its context. Germline-derived CDR1 and CDR2 are LGHNA and YNFKEQ. The CDR3 covers 15 residues. Germline trimming cut 5 bases from V and 1 base from J; bases unmatched to any gene: 2. During surgery, roughly 0.45-1 mL peripheral blood was drawn from four of eight donors. The sample belongs to a study of human thymus T cells. The data were produced by immunoSEQ multiplex PCR, yet TCRdb's version contains in-frame clones alone and is incomplete. The sample carries 57,000 or so clones, 85% to 95% recorded once. The chain recombines TRBV4-2 with TRBJ2-1; the match to TRBD2 covers 10 bases. The sequenced material came from blood. This clonotype originated in a boy in the first two years of life with a congenital heart defect but otherwise immunologically healthy. This CDR3 reads CASSFSGGSYNEQFF. The CDR3, as DNA: TGTGCCAGCAGCTTTAGCGGGGGGTCCTACAATGAGCAGTTCTTC.